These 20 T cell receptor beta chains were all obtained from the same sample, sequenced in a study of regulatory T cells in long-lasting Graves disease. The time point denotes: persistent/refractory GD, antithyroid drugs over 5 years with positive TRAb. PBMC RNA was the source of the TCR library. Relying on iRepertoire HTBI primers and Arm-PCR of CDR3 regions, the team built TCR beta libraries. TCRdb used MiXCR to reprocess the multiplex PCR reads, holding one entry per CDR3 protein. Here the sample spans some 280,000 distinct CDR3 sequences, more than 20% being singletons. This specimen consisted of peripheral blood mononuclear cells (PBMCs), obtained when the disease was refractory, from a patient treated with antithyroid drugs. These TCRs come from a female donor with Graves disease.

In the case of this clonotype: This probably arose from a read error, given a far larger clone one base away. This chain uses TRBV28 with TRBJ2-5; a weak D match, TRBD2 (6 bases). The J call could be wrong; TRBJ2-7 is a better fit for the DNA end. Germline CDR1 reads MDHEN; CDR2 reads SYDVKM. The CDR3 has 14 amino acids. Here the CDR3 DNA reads TGTGCCGGCTTACCCGGGACTCCTACCTACGAGCAGTACTTC. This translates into CAGLPGTPTYEQYF.

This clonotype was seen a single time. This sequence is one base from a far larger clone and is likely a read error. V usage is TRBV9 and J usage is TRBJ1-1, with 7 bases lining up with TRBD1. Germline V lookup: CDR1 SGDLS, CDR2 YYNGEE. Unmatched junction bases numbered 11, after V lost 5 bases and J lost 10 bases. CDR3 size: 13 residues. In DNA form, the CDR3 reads TGTGCCAGCAGTTACCCCACAGGGGACGGAGCTTTCTTT. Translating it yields CASSYPTGDGAFF.

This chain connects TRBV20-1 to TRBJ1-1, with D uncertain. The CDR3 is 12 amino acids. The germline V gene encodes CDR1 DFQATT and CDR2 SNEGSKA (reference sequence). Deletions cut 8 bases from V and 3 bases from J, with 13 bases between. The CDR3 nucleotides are TGCAGTCGGGAAGGTAGCGACACTGAAGCTTTCTTT. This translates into CSREGSDTEAFF.

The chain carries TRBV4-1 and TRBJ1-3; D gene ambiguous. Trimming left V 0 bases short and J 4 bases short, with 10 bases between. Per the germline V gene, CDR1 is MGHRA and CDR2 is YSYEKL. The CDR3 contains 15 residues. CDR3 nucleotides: TGCGCCAGCAGCCAAGATTCGAACTGGGGAAACACCATATATTTT. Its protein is CASSQDSNWGNTIYF.

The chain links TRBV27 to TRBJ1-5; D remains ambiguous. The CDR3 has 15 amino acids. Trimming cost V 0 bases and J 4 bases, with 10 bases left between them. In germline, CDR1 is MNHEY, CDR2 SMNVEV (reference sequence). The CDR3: CASSLSWAENQPQHF. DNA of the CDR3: TGTGCCAGCAGTTTATCTTGGGCAGAAAATCAGCCCCAGCATTTT.

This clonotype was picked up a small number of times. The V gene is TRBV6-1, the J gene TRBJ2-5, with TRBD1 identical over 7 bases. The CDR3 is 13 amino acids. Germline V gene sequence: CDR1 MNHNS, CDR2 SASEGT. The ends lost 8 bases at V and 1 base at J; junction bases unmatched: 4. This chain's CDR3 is CASRDRVQETQYF. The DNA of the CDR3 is TGTGCCAGCCGAGACAGGGTCCAAGAGACCCAGTACTTC.

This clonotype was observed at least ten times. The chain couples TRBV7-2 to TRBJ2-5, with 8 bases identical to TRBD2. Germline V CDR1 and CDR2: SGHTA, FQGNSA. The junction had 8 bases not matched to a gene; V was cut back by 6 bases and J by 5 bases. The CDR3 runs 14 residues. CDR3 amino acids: CASSRGGGVETQYF. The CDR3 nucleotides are TGTGCCAGCAGTCGGGGGGGGGGAGTGGAGACCCAGTACTTC.

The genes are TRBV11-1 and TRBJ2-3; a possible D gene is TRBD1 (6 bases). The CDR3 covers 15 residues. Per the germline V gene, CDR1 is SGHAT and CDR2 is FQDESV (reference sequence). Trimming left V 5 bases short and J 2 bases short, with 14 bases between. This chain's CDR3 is CASSPDSGPTDTQYF. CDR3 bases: TGTGCCAGCAGCCCGGACAGCGGTCCCACAGATACGCAGTATTTT.

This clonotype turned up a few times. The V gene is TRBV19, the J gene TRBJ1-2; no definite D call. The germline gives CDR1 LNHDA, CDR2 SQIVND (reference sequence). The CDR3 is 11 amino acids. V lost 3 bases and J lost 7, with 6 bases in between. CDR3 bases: TGTGCCAGTAGTATTGGGTTTGGCTACACCTTC. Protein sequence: CASSIGFGYTF. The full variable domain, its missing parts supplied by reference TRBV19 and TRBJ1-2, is DGGITQSPKYLFRKEGQNVTLSCEQNLNHDAMYWYRQDPGQGLRLIYYSQIVNDFQKGDIAEGYSVSREKKESFPLTVTSAQKNPTAFYLCASSIGFGYTFGSGTRLTVV.

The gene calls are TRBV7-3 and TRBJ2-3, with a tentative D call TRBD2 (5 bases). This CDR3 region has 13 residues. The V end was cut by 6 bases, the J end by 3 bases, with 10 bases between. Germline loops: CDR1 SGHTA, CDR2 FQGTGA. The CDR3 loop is CASRLAGTDTQYF. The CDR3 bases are TGTGCCAGCAGGCTAGCTGGAACAGATACGCAGTATTTT.

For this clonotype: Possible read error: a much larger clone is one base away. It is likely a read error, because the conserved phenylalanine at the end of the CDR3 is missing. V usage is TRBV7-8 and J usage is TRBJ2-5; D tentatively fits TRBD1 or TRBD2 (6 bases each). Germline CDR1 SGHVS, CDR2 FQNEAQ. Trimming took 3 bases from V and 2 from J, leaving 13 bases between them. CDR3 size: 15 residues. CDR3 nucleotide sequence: TGTGCCAGCAGCTTTGGGCGGGACAAACAAGAGACCCAGTACCTC. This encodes CASSFGRDKQETQYL.

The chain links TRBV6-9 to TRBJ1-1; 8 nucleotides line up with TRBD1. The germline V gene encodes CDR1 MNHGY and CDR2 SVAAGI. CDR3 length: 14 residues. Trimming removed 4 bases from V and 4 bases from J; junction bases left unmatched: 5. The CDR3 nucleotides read TGTGCCAGCAGTTTGTCCAGGGGGCTCACTGAAGCTTTCTTT. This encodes CASSLSRGLTEAFF.

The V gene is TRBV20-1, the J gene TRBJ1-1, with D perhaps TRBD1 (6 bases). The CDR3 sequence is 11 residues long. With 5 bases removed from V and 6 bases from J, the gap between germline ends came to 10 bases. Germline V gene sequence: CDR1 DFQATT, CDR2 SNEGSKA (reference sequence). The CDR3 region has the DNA TGCAGTGCTGGTACAGGGCCTGAAGCTTTCTTT. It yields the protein CSAGTGPEAFF.

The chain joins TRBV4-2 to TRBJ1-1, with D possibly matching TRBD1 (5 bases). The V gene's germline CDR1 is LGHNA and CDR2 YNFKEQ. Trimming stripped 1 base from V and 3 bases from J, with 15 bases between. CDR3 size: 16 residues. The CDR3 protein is CASSQVAGRGDTEAFF. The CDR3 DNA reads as TGTGCCAGCAGCCAAGTCGCAGGTCGGGGGGACACTGAAGCTTTCTTT.

The CDR3 reads CASSLGSSASYEQYF. CDR3 coding DNA: TGTGCCAGCAGCTTAGGGTCTAGCGCTTCCTACGAGCAGTACTTC. V gene TRBV7-6 combines with J gene TRBJ2-7; possible D gene TRBD2, 6 bases. The CDR3 has 15 amino acids. Germline-derived CDR1 and CDR2 are SGHVS and FNYEAQ. V was clipped by 1 base and J by 1 base, with 11 bases between them.

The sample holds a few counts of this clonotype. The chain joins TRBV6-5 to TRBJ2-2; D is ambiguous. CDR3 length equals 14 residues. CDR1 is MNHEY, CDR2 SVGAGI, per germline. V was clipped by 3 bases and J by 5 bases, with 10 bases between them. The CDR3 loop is CASSYLDGTGELFF. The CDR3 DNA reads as TGTGCCAGCAGTTATCTGGACGGAACCGGGGAGCTGTTTTTT.

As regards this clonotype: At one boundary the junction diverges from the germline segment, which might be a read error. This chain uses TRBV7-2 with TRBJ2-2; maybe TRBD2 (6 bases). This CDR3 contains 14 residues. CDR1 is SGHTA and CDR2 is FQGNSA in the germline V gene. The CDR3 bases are TGTGCCAGCAGCTTAGGGGGATTAGCCGGGGGGCTGTTTTTT. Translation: CASSLGGLAGGLFF.

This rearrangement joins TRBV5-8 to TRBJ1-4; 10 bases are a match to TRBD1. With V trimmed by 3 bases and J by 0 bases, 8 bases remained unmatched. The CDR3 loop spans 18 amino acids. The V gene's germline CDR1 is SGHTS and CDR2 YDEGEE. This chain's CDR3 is CASSSGDRGPATNEKLFF. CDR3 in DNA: TGTGCCAGCAGCTCCGGGGACAGGGGCCCTGCAACTAATGAAAAACTGTTTTTT.

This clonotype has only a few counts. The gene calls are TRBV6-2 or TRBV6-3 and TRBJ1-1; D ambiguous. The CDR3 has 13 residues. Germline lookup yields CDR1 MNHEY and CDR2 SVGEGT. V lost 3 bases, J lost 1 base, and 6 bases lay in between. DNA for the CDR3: TGTGCCAGCAGTTATTCCTCGAACACTGAAGCTTTCTTT. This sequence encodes CASSYSSNTEAFF.

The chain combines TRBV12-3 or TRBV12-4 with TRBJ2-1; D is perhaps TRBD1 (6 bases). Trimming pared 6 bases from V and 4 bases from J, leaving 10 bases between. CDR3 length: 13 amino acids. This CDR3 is CASRPDSYNEQFF. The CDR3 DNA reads TGTGCCAGCAGGCCGGACAGTTACAATGAGCAGTTCTTC.